These 30 T cell receptor beta chains share one sample of origin, sequenced in a study of cytomegalovirus exposure and HLA in healthy donors. The assay was immunoSEQ multiplex PCR, and TCRdb's table has in-frame clones only and misses some. The data contain 130,000 to 150,000 clones, 86% of them singletons. Specimen: PBMCs. The receptor set was obtained from a young man in good health and CMV-seronegative.

The rearrangement links TRBV27 to TRBJ1-1; the D gene is possibly TRBD1 (5 bases). This CDR3 is built from 14 residues. The V and J ends lost 3 bases and 4 bases respectively, with 12 bases between them. Germline V CDR1 and CDR2: MNHEY, SMNVEV (reference sequence). CDR3 bases: TGTGCCAGCAGTTTTCAGATAGGGGCCACTGAAGCTTTCTTT. Translated: CASSFQIGATEAFF.

The J gene is TRBJ1-2, the V gene TRBV10-3; 9 nucleotides agree with TRBD1. Germline values: CDR1 ENHRY, CDR2 SYGVKD. The CDR3 is made up of 14 amino acids. J was trimmed by 1 base and V by 6 bases; bases with no gene match: 3. Written as DNA, the CDR3 is TGTGCCATCAGGGGACAGGGCTTTAACTATGGCTACACCTTC. It translates to CAIRGQGFNYGYTF.

The chain joins TRBV5-5 to TRBJ2-7; D possibly corresponds to TRBD2 (5 bases). V lost 0 bases and J 2 bases, leaving 9 bases between the germline ends. The CDR3 extends over 14 amino acids. Germline V gives CDR1 SGHKS, CDR2 YYEKEE (reference sequence). CDR3 region: CASSLGGRTYEQYF. The CDR3 bases are TGTGCCAGCAGCTTGGGAGGGAGAACCTACGAGCAGTACTTC.

This rearrangement joins TRBV5-1 to TRBJ2-1; 9 nucleotides agree with TRBD2. CDR3 length equals 15 residues. Germline assignment: CDR1 SGHRS and CDR2 YFSETQ. The V gene end was trimmed by 2 bases and the J gene end by 7 bases; junction bases not matched to a gene: 7. DNA of the CDR3: TGCGCCAGCAGCTTTACCGGGACTAGCAGAAATGAGCAGTTCTTC. It specifies CASSFTGTSRNEQFF.

The gene calls are TRBV10-3 and TRBJ2-5, with 11 bases matching TRBD2. V lost 3 bases, J lost 5 bases, and 5 bases stayed unmatched. Germline CDR1 and CDR2: ENHRY and SYGVKD. The CDR3 contains 15 residues. The CDR3 sequence: CAISEGLAGLETQYF. CDR3 DNA: TGTGCCATCAGTGAAGGACTAGCGGGCTTGGAGACCCAGTACTTC.

V and J are TRBV7-9 and TRBJ1-2, with TRBD1 identical over 9 bases. This CDR3 region has 15 residues. Germline assignment: CDR1 SEHNR and CDR2 FQNEAQ (reference sequence). The V gene end was trimmed by 5 bases and the J gene end by 8 bases; junction bases not matched to a gene: 12. The CDR3 sequence is CASSLEGQGIGGYTF. The CDR3, as DNA: TGTGCCAGCAGCCTGGAGGGACAGGGTATTGGCGGCTACACCTTC.

The V gene is TRBV4-2, the J gene TRBJ1-2; 7 nucleotides agree with TRBD1. The CDR3 is 13 amino acids. The J segment lost 13 bases and the V segment lost 2 bases, leaving 10 bases of the junction unmatched. The germline gives CDR1 LGHNA, CDR2 YNFKEQ. The CDR3 sequence is CASSQISGQECTF. The CDR3 region has the DNA TGTGCCAGCAGCCAAATCTCCGGACAGGAGTGCACCTTC.

The V call is TRBV7-8, the J call TRBJ1-1; perhaps TRBD1 as D (5 bases). V shed 5 bases and J shed 5 bases, with 18 bases lying between them. The CDR3 extends over 15 amino acids. Germline V CDR1 and CDR2: SGHVS, FQNEAQ. The CDR3 nucleotides are TGTGCCAGCAGCGCCGACAGACAGTCATGGACTGAAGCTTTCTTT. Protein sequence: CASSADRQSWTEAFF. The full variable domain, completed using reference TRBV7-8 and TRBJ1-1, is GAGVSQSPRYKVAKRGQDVALRCDPISGHVSLFWYQQALGQGPEFLTYFQNEAQLDKSGLPSDRFFAERPEGSVSTLKIQRTQQEDSAVYLCASSADRQSWTEAFFGQGTRLTVV.

The chain's CDR3 is CASSYRQGDEKLFF. The DNA of the CDR3 is TGTGCCAGCAGTTATCGACAGGGAGATGAAAAACTGTTTTTT. The V and J genes are TRBV6-5 and TRBJ1-4; 7 bases line up with TRBD1. Germline V gene data show CDR1 as MNHEY and CDR2 as SVGAGI. The CDR3 extends over 14 amino acids. V was pared by 3 bases and J by 6 bases, with 4 bases of the junction left unmatched.

The V gene is TRBV5-1, the J gene TRBJ2-1; 8 nucleotides agree with TRBD1. The CDR3 loop spans 15 amino acids. CDR1 and CDR2 from the germline V gene are SGHRS and YFSETQ. Losses at the gene ends were 7 bases for V and 4 bases for J; bases not matched to a gene: 10. The CDR3 nucleotides read TGCGCCAGCCAGGTACCAGGGGGCGTATACAATGAGCAGTTCTTC. It is translated as CASQVPGGVYNEQFF.

The gene calls are TRBV28 and TRBJ1-1; D gene uncertain. The CDR3 extends over 13 amino acids. Germline V gene lookup returns CDR1 MDHEN and CDR2 SYDVKM. V lost 7 bases and J 8 bases, leaving 17 bases between the germline ends. The CDR3 nucleotides are TGTGCCAGCATACCTAGCTCCACGATCGAAGCTTTCTTT. Amino acids: CASIPSSTIEAFF.

J is TRBJ2-1 and V is TRBV28; D possibly corresponds to TRBD2 (5 bases). V lost 10 bases to trimming and J lost 4 bases, with 11 bases between them. This CDR3 contains 12 residues. Germline-derived CDR1 and CDR2 are MDHEN and SYDVKM. Here the CDR3 DNA reads TGTGCCACCACTAGGTTATACAATGAGCAGTTCTTC. It is translated as CATTRLYNEQFF.

The CDR3 loop reads CASRELTGGAGQYF. DNA of the CDR3: TGTGCCAGCAGGGAACTGACAGGGGGCGCTGGGCAGTACTTC. The V and J genes are TRBV2 and TRBJ2-7; 10 positions match TRBD1. There are 14 residues in the CDR3. CDR1 is SNHLY and CDR2 is FYNNEI in the germline V gene. V shed 6 bases and J 9 bases; nucleotides not matched to a gene: 11.

J is TRBJ2-1 and V is TRBV29-1; TRBD1 is a possible D gene (5 bases). Germline CDR1 SQVTM, CDR2 ANQGSEA. V was shortened by 6 bases and J by 3 bases, with 12 bases between the two germline ends. This CDR3 is built from 13 residues. CDR3: CSVLGQGYNEQFF. The CDR3 DNA follows: TGCAGCGTATTAGGGCAGGGCTACAATGAGCAGTTCTTC.

The chain carries TRBV4-3 and TRBJ2-1; 9 nucleotides align to TRBD2. The CDR3 covers 17 residues. Germline CDR1 reads LGHNA; CDR2 reads YSLEER. The J segment lost 0 bases and the V segment lost 4 bases, leaving 7 bases of the junction unmatched. The CDR3, as DNA: TGCGCCAGCAGCCTCGAGCGGGGGGATCTCTCCTACAATGAGCAGTTCTTC. Protein: CASSLERGDLSYNEQFF.

This clone was counted only a few times. The V call is TRBV7-7, the J call TRBJ2-7, with D perhaps matching TRBD2 (6 bases). CDR1 and CDR2 from the germline V gene are SSHAT and FNYEAQ (reference sequence). CDR3 length equals 14 residues. Trimming removed 3 bases at V and 1 base at J, with 10 bases between. CDR3 protein: CASSLGSGSYEQYF. The CDR3 DNA is TGTGCCAGCAGCTTGGGTAGCGGATCCTACGAGCAGTACTTC. The full variable domain, with the rest looked up from reference TRBV7-7 and TRBJ2-7, is GAGVSQSPRYKVTKRGQDVTLRCDPISSHATLYWYQQALGQGPEFLTYFNYEAQPDKSGLPSDRFSAERPEGSISTLTIQRTEQRDSAMYRCASSLGSGSYEQYFGPGTRLTVT.

V usage is TRBV6-6 and J usage is TRBJ2-1, with D maybe TRBD1 (6 bases). The CDR3 has 16 residues. Trimming pared 4 bases from V and 0 bases from J, leaving 13 bases between. CDR1 is MNHNY and CDR2 is SVGAGI in the germline V gene (reference sequence). CDR3 coding DNA: TGTGCCAGCAGTTCGCTCAGGGGAAGCTCCTACAATGAGCAGTTCTTC. This encodes CASSSLRGSSYNEQFF.

The chain employs TRBV7-8 and TRBJ2-7, with a possible D match to TRBD2 (5 bases). The CDR3 length is 12 residues. The germline V gene has CDR1 SGHVS and CDR2 FQNEAQ. The V end lost 3 bases, the J end lost 6 bases, and 9 bases lay between the germline ends. In nucleotides, the CDR3 is TGTGCCAGCAGCTTTCGGGCGGGCGAGCAGTACTTC. Translated: CASSFRAGEQYF.

CDR3 sequence: CASSPNPVAGGYTF. For the CDR3, the DNA is TGCGCCAGCAGCCCCAACCCGGTTGCAGGTGGCTACACCTTC. This chain connects TRBV4-1 to TRBJ1-2; D gene unclear. V was cut by 4 bases and J by 7 bases, with 16 bases left in between. Germline-derived CDR1 and CDR2 are MGHRA and YSYEKL. The CDR3 runs to 14 residues.

This clone occurred once. The rearrangement joins TRBV10-2 to TRBJ1-2; D is undetermined. V was cut by 3 bases and J by 3 bases, with 17 bases left in between. CDR1 WSHSY and CDR2 SAAADI come from the germline V gene. The CDR3 is made up of 16 amino acids. CDR3 sequence: CASSDGETYRDYGYTF. CDR3 bases: TGCGCCAGCAGTGACGGGGAGACCTATAGGGACTATGGCTACACCTTC.

The J gene is TRBJ2-1, the V gene TRBV13; TRBD2 agrees at 9 bases. Germline CDR1 PRHDT, CDR2 FYEKMQ (reference sequence). With 6 bases clipped from V and 7 bases from J, the junction kept 13 bases outside the gene matches. The CDR3 runs to 16 residues. CDR3 nucleotides: TGTGCCAGCAGGACGACGGCGGGGGGGACCTGGAATGAGCAGTTCTTC. It yields the protein CASRTTAGGTWNEQFF.

This clone has at least ten counts. V and J are TRBV7-2 and TRBJ2-7, with D tentatively TRBD2 (5 bases). The germline CDR1 and CDR2 sequences are SGHTA and FQGNSA. V gave up 3 bases and J gave up 3 bases, with 12 bases separating them. This CDR3 spans 14 amino acids. The CDR3 DNA follows: TGTGCCAGCAGCTTTTATGGCCGGGACTACGAGCAGTACTTC. This gives the protein CASSFYGRDYEQYF.

This clone was observed a single time. The V call is TRBV4-3, the J call TRBJ2-1, with D perhaps matching TRBD1 (5 bases). This CDR3 spans 15 amino acids. With 0 bases removed from V and 4 bases from J, the gap between germline ends came to 10 bases. Germline V gene lookup returns CDR1 LGHNA and CDR2 YSLEER. The CDR3 region is CASSQDGQGYNEQFF. The CDR3 DNA sequence: TGCGCCAGCAGCCAAGATGGCCAGGGATACAATGAGCAGTTCTTC.

The chain joins TRBV5-1 to TRBJ2-5, with TRBD1 identical over 10 bases. Looked up from germline, CDR1 is SGHRS and CDR2 is YFSETQ. Trimming took 3 bases from V and 3 from J; bases not matched to a gene: 8. The CDR3 covers 16 residues. The CDR3 bases are TGCGCCAGCAGCTCACGACCGGGACAGGGGAAAGAGACCCAGTACTTC. Translating gives CASSSRPGQGKETQYF. The whole variable domain, remainder taken from reference TRBV5-1 and TRBJ2-5, is KAGVTQTPRYLIKTRGQQVTLSCSPISGHRSVSWYQQTPGQGLQFLFEYFSETQRNKGNFPGRFSGRQFSNSRSEMNVSTLELGDSALYLCASSSRPGQGKETQYFGPGTRLLVL.

V usage is TRBV5-6 and J usage is TRBJ2-7; tentative D call: TRBD1 (6 bases). The germline gives CDR1 SGHDT, CDR2 YYEEEE. This CDR3 contains 14 residues. Trimming shortened V by 4 bases and J by 2 bases, and 13 bases separated the two germline ends. The CDR3 region is CASSPWGLAYEQYF. CDR3 bases: TGTGCCAGCAGCCCCTGGGGGCTAGCCTACGAGCAGTACTTC.

The genes are TRBV4-3 and TRBJ1-1, with D possibly being TRBD1 (6 bases). Deletions cut 1 base from V and 7 bases from J, with 16 bases between. The V gene's germline CDR1 is LGHNA and CDR2 YSLEER. The CDR3 is 15 amino acids. The chain's CDR3 is CASSQGTGLRGEAFF. CDR3 nucleotides: TGCGCCAGCAGCCAAGGTACAGGGCTCCGGGGTGAAGCTTTCTTT.

The chain joins TRBV11-2 to TRBJ1-1; no firm D call. The V end lost 0 bases, the J end lost 11 bases, and 13 bases lay between the germline ends. The CDR3 contains 13 residues. In germline, CDR1 is SGHAT, CDR2 FQNNGV. CDR3 residues: CASSLEGGGKAFF. In nucleotides, the CDR3 is TGTGCCAGCAGCTTAGAGGGTGGAGGTAAGGCTTTCTTT.

The V call is TRBV28, the J call TRBJ1-1, with 8 bases fitting TRBD1. The CDR3 loop spans 13 amino acids. V was clipped by 6 bases and J by 3 bases; unmatched bases: 3. Looked up from germline, CDR1 is MDHEN and CDR2 is SYDVKM. CDR3 sequence (DNA): TGTGCCAGCAGCCGGGGACAGGACACTGAAGCTTTCTTT. This gives the protein CASSRGQDTEAFF.

The chain combines TRBV16 with TRBJ2-5, with D possibly TRBD1 on 7 matching bases. This CDR3 region has 16 residues. Germline values: CDR1 KGHSY, CDR2 FQNENV. V lost 3 bases, J lost 5 bases, and 19 bases lay in between. CDR3 in DNA: TGTGCCAGCAGCCACCCCGAGGAGGAGGGGGCCGAGACCCAGTACTTC. Encoded protein: CASSHPEEEGAETQYF.

This clone came up a few times. The V and J genes are TRBV7-9 and TRBJ2-3; D is possibly TRBD1 (5 bases). The CDR3 totals 13 residues. Germline lookup yields CDR1 SEHNR and CDR2 FQNEAQ (reference sequence). V was shortened by 5 bases and J by 4 bases, with 10 bases between the two germline ends. CDR3 nucleotides: TGTGCCAGCAGCCCCAAGGGGCCAGATACGCAGTATTTT. It translates to CASSPKGPDTQYF.